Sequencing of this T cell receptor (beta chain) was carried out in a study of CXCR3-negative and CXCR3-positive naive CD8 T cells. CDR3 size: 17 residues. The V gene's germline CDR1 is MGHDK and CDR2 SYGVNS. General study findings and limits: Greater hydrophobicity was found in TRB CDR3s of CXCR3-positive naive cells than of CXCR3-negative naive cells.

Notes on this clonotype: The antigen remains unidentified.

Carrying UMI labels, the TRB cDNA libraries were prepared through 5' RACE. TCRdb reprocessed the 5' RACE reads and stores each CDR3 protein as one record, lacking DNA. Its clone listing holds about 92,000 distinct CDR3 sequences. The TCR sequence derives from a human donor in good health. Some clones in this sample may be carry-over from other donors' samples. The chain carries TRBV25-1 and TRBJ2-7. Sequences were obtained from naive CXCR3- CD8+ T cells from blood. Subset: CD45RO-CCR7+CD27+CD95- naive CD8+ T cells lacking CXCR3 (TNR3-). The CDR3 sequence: CASSEWPYRVRTYEQYF.